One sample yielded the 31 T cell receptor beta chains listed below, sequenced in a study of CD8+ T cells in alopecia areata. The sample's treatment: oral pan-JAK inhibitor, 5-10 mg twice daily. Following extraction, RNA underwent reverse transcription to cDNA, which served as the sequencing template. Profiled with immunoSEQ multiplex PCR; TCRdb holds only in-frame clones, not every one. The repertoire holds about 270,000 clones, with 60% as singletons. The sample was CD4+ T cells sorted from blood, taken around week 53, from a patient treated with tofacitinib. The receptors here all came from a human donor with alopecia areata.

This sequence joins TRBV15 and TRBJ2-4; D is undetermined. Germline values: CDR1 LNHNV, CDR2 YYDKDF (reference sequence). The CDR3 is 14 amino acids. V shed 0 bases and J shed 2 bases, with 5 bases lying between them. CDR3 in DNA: TGTGCCACCAGCAGAGATTATACCAAAAACATTCAGTACTTC. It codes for CATSRDYTKNIQYF.

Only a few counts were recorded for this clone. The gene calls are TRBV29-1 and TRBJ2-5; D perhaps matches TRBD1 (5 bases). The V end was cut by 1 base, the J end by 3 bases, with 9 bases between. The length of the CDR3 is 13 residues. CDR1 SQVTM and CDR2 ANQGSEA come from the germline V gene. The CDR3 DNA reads TGCAGCGTTGAAGCACGACAGAAAGAGACCCAGTACTTC. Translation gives CSVEARQKETQYF.

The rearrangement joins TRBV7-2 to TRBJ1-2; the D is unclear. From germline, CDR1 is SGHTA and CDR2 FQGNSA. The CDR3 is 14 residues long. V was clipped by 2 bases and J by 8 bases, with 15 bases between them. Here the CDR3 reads CASSLKLLGTGYTF. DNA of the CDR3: TGTGCCAGCAGCTTAAAATTGTTAGGTACAGGCTACACCTTC. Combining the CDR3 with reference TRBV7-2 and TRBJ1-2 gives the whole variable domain GAGVSQSPSNKVTEKGKDVELRCDPISGHTALYWYRQSLGQGLEFLIYFQGNSAPDKSGLPSDRFSAERTGGSVSTLTIQRTQQEDSAVYLCASSLKLLGTGYTFGSGTRLTVV.

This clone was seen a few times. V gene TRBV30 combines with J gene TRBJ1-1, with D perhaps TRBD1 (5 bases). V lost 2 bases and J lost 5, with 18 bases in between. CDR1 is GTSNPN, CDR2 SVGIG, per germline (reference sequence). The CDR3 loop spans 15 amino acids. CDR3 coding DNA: TGTGCCTGGAGTCCCCTTGTGGGGGGAGGTACTGAAGCTTTCTTT. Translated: CAWSPLVGGGTEAFF.

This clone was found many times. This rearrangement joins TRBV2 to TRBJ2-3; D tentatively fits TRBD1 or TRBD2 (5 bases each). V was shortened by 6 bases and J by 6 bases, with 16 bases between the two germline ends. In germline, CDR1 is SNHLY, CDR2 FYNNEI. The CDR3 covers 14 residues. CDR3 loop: CASRDQDGADTQYF. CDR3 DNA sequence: TGTGCCAGCAGAGACCAAGACGGGGCGGATACGCAGTATTTT.

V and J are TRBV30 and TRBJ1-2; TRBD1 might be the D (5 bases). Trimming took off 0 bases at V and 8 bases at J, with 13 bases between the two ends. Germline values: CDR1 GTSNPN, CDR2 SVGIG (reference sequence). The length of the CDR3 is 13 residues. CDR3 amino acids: CAWSVVGRRGYTF. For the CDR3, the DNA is TGTGCCTGGAGTGTAGTGGGGCGTAGAGGCTACACCTTC.

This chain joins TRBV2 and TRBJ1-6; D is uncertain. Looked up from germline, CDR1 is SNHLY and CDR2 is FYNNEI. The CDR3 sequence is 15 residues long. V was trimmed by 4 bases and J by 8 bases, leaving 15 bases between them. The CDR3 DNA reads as TGTGCCAGCAGTGTGCCCGTCCGGCAATATTCACCCCTCCACTTT. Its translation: CASSVPVRQYSPLHF.

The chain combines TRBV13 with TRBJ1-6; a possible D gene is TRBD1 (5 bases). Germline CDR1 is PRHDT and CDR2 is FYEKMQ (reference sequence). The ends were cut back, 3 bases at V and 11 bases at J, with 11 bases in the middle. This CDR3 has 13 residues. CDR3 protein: CASSLPGGAPLHF. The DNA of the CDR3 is TGTGCCAGCAGCTTGCCGGGAGGGGCACCCCTCCACTTT.

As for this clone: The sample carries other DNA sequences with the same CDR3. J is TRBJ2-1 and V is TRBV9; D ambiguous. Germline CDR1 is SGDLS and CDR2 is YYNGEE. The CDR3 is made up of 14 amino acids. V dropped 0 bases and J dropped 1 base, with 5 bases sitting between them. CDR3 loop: CASSVAGSYNEQFF. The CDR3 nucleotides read TGTGCCAGCAGCGTAGCGGGTTCCTACAATGAGCAGTTCTTC.

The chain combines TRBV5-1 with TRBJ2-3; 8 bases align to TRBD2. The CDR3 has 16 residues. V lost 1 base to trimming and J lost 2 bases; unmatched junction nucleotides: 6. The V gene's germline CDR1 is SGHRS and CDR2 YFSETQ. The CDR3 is CASSLMSGGATDTQYF. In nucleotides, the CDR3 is TGCGCCAGCAGCTTGATGAGCGGGGGAGCCACAGATACGCAGTATTTT.

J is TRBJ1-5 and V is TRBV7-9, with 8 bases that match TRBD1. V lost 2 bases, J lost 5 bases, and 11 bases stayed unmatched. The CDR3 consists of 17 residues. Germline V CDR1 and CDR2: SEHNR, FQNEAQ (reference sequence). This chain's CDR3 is CASSLLTTGGMDQPQHF. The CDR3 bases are TGTGCCAGCAGCTTACTCACTACAGGGGGAATGGATCAGCCCCAGCATTTT.

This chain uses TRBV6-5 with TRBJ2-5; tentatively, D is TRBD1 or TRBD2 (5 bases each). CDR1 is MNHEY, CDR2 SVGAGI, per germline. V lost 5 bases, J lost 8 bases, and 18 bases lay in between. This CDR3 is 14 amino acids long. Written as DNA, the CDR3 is TGTGCCAGCAGTATCCCCGGGGCCGGAGTCACCCAGTACTTC. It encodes CASSIPGAGVTQYF.

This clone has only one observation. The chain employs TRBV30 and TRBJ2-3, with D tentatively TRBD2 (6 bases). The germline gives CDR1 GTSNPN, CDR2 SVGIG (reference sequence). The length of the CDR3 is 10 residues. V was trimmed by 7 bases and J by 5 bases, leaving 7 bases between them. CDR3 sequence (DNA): TGTGCCTCCGGGGGAGATACGCAGTATTTT. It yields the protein CASGGDTQYF. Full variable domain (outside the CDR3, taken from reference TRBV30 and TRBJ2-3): SQTIHQWPATLVQPVGSPLSLECTVEGTSNPNLYWYRQAAGRGLQLLFYSVGIGQISSEVPQNLSASRPQDRQFILSSKKLLLSDSGFYLCASGGDTQYFGPGTRLTVL.

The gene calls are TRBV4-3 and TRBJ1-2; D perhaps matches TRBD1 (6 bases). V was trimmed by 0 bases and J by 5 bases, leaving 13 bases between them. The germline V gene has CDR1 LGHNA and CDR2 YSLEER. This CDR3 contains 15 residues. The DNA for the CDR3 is TGCGCCAGCAGCCAAGATCATCCAGGGGTATATGGCTACACCTTC. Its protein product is CASSQDHPGVYGYTF.

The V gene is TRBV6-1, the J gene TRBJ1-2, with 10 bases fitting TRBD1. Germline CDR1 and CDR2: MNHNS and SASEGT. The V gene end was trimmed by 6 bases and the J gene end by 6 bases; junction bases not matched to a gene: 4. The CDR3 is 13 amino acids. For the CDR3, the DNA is TGTGCCAGCAGCGCGACAGGGGGCGATGGCTACACCTTC. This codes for CASSATGGDGYTF.

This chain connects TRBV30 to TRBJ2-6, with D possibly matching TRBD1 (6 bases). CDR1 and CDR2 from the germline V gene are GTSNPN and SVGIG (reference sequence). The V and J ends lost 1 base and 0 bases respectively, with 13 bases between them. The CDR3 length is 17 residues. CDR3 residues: CAWSADRISSGANVLTF. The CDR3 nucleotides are TGTGCCTGGAGTGCTGACAGGATCAGCTCTGGGGCCAACGTCCTGACTTTC.

The CDR3 here is CASKRARNSPLHF. The CDR3 DNA sequence: TGTGCCAGCAAGAGAGCGCGTAATTCACCCCTCCACTTT. The rearrangement links TRBV27 to TRBJ1-6; no reliable D call. The V and J ends lost 7 bases and 6 bases respectively, with 10 bases between them. The germline gives CDR1 MNHEY, CDR2 SMNVEV (reference sequence). The CDR3 is 13 amino acids.

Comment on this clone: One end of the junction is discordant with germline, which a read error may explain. The CDR3, as DNA: TGTGCCAGCAGTACGGCCAGGGGTCGATCTGGAGGTGCTTTATTT. Translating it yields CASSTARGRSGGALF. The chain has TRBV6-5 and TRBJ1-1; possibly TRBD1 for D (6 bases). Germline CDR1 MNHEY, CDR2 SVGAGI. The CDR3 covers 15 residues.

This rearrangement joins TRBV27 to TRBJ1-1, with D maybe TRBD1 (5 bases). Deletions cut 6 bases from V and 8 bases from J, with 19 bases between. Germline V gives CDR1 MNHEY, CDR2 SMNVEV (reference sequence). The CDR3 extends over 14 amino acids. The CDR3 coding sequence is TGTGCCAGCAGAACCCAGGGTTTCAACGGGGAAGCTTTCTTT. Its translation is CASRTQGFNGEAFF.

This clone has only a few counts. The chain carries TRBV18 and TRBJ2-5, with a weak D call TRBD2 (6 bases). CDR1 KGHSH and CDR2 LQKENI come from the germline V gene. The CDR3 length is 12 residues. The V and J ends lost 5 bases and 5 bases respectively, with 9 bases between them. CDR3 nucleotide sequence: TGTGCCAGCTCAACGGGAGAGGAGACCCAGTACTTC. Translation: CASSTGEETQYF.

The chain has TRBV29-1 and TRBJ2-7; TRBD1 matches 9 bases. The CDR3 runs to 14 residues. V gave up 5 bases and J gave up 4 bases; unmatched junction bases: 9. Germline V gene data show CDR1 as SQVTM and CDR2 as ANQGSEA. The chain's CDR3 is CSVSGQGQRYEQYF. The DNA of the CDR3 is TGCAGCGTTTCTGGACAGGGGCAAAGGTACGAGCAGTACTTC.

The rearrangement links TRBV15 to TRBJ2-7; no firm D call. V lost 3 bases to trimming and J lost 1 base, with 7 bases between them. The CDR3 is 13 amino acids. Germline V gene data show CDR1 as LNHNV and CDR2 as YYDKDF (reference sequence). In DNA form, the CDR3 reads TGTGCCACCAGCAGCGACGTATCCTACGAGCAGTACTTC. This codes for CATSSDVSYEQYF.

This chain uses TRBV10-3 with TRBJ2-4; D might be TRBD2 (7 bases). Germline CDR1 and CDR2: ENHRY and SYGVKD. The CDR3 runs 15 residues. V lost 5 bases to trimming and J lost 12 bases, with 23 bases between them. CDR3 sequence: CAISPEAGAGINQYF. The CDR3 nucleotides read TGTGCCATCAGTCCCGAGGCGGGGGCCGGGATTAATCAGTACTTC.

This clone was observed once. CDR3 DNA sequence: TGTGCCAGCAGTAAGACAGGCGACGGCTACACCTTC. It yields the protein CASSKTGDGYTF. This chain uses TRBV25-1 with TRBJ1-2; D possibly corresponds to TRBD1 (6 bases). CDR1 MGHDK and CDR2 SYGVNS come from the germline V gene. There are 12 residues in the CDR3. The V end lost 5 bases, the J end lost 8 bases, and 12 bases lay between the germline ends.

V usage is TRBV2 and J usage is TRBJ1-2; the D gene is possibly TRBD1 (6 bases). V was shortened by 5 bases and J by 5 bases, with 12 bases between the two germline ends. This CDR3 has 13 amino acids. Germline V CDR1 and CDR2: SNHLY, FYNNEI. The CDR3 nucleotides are TGTGCCAGCAGTTTGGACAGAAAGTATGGCTACACCTTC. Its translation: CASSLDRKYGYTF.

CDR3 bases: TGTGCCAGCGTCCGGGACAGGGTGAGCGGCTACACCTTC. Its translation is CASVRDRVSGYTF. J is TRBJ1-2 and V is TRBV6-5; 9 bases are a match to TRBD1. Germline CDR1 reads MNHEY; CDR2 reads SVGAGI. The CDR3 is 13 amino acids. After removal of 8 bases from V and 8 bases from J, the junction contained 9 bases not matched to a gene.

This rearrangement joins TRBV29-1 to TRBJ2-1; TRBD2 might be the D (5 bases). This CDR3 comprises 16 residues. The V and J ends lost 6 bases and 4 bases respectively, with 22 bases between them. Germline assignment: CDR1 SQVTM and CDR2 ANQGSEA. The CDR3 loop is CSVASLDRATYNEQFF. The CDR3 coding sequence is TGCAGCGTGGCTTCACTAGACCGGGCCACATACAATGAGCAGTTCTTC.

CDR3 in DNA: TGTGCCAGCAGCAGCGGGGACTACAATGAGCAGTTCTTC. Residues: CASSSGDYNEQFF. The V call is TRBV9, the J call TRBJ2-1, with TRBD2 matching over 7 bases. Germline loops: CDR1 SGDLS, CDR2 YYNGEE. The CDR3 runs 13 residues. Trimming removed 4 bases from V and 3 bases from J; junction bases left unmatched: 1.

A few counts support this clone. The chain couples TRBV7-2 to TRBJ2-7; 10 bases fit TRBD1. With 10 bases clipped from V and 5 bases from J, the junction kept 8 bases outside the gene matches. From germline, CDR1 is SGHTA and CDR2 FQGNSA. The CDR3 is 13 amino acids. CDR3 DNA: TGTGCCACCAGAGGGACAGGGGTCCACGAGCAGTACTTC. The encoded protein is CATRGTGVHEQYF.

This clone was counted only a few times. CDR3 nucleotide sequence: TGCGCCAGCAGCCCCGGGACTGGAGATGAAAAACTGTTTTTT. Protein product: CASSPGTGDEKLFF. This chain uses TRBV5-1 with TRBJ1-4, with D maybe TRBD1 (5 bases). Germline V gene sequence: CDR1 SGHRS, CDR2 YFSETQ. The CDR3 length is 14 residues. Trimming shortened V by 4 bases and J by 6 bases, and 13 bases separated the two germline ends.

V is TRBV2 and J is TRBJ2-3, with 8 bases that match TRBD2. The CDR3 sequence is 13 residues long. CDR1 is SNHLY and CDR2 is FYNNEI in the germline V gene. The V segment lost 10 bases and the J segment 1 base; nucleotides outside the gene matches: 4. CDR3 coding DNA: TGTGCCACGCGGGGGGATGGCACAGATACGCAGTATTTT. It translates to CATRGDGTDTQYF. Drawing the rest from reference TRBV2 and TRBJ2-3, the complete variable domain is EPEVTQTPSHQVTQMGQEVILRCVPISNHLYFYWYRQILGQKVEFLVSFYNNEISEKSEIFDDQFSVERPDGSNFTLKIRSTKLEDSAMYFCATRGDGTDTQYFGPGTRLTVL.